Here is one T cell receptor beta chain with its context. Its antigen is still unknown. Germline CDR1 and CDR2: SGHTA and FQGTGA. The CDR3 loop spans 14 amino acids. V was clipped by 2 bases and J by 6 bases; unmatched bases: 4. This sample was taken from a study of T-cell memory formation after mild COVID-19. Background on the study: In these data, TCR clusters were largely donor specific.

TCR alpha and TCR beta cDNA libraries with sample barcodes and UMIs came from 5'RACE using constant-segment primers. TCRdb used MiXCR to reprocess the 5' RACE reads, holding one entry per CDR3 protein. Seen here are roughly 240,000 distinct CDR3 sequences, 15% observed once, and the top ten hold approximately 2.1%. General study results and limits: Contracting clones localized mainly to CM and EM when CD4+ and mainly to EMRA when CD8+. Clones contracting across day 15 to 85 had a balanced CD4/CD8 profile; later expanding clones leaned CD4+.

The receptor comes from an adult woman who had mild COVID-19 (a few samples of this study predate the infection). Cell type and time point are not known. This chain uses TRBV7-3 with TRBJ2-1; 7 positions agree with TRBD2. The specimen was PBMCs or a T cell subset sorted from them (not recorded which). CDR3 sequence (DNA): TGTGCCAGCAGCTTAGGTCTAGCGGCCAATGAGCAGTTCTTC. This sequence encodes CASSLGLAANEQFF.